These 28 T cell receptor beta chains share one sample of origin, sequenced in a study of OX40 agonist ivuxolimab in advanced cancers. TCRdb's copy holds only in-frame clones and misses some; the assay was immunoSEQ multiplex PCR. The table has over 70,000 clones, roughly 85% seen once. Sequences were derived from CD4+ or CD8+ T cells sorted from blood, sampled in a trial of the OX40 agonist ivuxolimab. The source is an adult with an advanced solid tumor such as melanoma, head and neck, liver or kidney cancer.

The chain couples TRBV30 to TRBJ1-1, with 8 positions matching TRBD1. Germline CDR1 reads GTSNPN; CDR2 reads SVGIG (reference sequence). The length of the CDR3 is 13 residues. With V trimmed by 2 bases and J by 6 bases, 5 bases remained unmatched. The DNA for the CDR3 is TGTGCCTGGAGTCAAGGACAGGGCGCTGAAGCTTTCTTT. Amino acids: CAWSQGQGAEAFF.

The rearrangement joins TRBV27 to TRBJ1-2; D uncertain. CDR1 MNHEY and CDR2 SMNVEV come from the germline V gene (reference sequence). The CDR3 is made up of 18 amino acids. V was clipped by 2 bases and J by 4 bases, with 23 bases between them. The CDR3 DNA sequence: TGTGCCAGCAGTTTAAAGTATTCAGGCCGCCAAGCGGGCTATGGCTACACCTTC. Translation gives CASSLKYSGRQAGYGYTF.

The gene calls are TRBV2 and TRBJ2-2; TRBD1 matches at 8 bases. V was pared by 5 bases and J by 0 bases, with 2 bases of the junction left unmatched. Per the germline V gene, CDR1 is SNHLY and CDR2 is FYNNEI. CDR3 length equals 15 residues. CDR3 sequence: CASSLGQANTGELFF. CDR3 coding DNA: TGTGCCAGCAGTTTGGGACAGGCGAACACCGGGGAGCTGTTTTTT.

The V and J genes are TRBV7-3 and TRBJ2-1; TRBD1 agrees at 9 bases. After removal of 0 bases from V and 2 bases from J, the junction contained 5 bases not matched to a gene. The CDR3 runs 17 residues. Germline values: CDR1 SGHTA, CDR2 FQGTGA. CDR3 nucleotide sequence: TGTGCCAGCAGCTTAACGGGCCGGGACAGGGCCTACAATGAGCAGTTCTTC. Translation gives CASSLTGRDRAYNEQFF.

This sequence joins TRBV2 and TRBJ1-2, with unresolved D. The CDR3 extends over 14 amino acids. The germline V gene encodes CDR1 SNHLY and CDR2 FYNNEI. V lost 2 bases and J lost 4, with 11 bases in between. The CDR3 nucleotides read TGTGCCAGCAGTGAACGGGTACAGTCCTATGGCTACACCTTC. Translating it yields CASSERVQSYGYTF.

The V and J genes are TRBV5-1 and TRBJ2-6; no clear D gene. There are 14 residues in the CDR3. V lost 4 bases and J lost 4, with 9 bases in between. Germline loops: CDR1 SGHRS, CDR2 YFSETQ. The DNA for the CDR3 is TGCGCCAGCAGCCCGTTTCCGGGGGCCAACGTCCTGACTTTC. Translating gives CASSPFPGANVLTF.

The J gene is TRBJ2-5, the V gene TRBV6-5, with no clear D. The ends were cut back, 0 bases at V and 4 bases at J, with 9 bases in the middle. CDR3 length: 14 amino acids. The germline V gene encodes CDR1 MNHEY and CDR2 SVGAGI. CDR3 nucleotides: TGTGCCAGCAGTTACTCAGCTTGGGGAGAGACCCAGTACTTC. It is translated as CASSYSAWGETQYF.

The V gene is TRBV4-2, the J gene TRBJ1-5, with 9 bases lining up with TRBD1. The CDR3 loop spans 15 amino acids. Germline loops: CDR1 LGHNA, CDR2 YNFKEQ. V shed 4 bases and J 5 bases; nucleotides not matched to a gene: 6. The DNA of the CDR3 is TGTGCCAGCAGCCTACAGGGGGCGATCGATCAGCCCCAGCATTTT. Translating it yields CASSLQGAIDQPQHF.

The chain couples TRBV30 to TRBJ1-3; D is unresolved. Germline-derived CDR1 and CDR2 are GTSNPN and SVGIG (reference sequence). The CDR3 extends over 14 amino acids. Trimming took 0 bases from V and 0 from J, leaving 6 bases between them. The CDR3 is CAWSVNLSGNTIYF. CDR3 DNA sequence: TGTGCCTGGAGTGTGAACCTCTCTGGAAACACCATATATTTT.

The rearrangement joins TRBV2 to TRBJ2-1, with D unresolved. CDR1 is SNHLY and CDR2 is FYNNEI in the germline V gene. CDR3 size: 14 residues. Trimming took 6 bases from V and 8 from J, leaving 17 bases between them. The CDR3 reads CASRSLNTAHEQFF. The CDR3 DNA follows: TGTGCCAGCAGGAGCCTGAACACCGCCCATGAGCAGTTCTTC.

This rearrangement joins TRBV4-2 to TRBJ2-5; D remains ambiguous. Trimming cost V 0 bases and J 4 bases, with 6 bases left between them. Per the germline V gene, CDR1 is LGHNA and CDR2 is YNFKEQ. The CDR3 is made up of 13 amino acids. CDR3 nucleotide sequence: TGTGCCAGCAGCCAAGAGTCTACAGAGACCCAGTACTTC. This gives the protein CASSQESTETQYF.

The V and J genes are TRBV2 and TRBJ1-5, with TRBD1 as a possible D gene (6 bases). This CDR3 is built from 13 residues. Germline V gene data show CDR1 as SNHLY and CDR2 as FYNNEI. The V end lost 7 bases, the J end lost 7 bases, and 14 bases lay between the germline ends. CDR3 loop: CASNREKGQPQHF. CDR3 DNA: TGTGCCAGCAACAGGGAAAAGGGGCAGCCCCAGCATTTT.

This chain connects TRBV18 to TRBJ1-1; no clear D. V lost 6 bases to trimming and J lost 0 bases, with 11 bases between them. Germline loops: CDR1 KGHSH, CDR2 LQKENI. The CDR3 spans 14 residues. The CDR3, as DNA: TGTGCCAGCTCGTCCAGCACAATGAACACTGAAGCTTTCTTT. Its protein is CASSSSTMNTEAFF.

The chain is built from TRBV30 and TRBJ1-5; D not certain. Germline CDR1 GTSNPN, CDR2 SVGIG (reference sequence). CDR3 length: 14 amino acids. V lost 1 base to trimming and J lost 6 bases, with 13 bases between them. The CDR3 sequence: CAWSDGLEGQPQHF. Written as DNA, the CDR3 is TGTGCCTGGAGTGATGGACTGGAGGGTCAGCCCCAGCATTTT.

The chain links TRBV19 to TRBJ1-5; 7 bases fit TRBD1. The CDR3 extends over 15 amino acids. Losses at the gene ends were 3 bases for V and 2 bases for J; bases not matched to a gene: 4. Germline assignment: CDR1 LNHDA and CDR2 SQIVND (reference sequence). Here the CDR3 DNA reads TGTGCCAGTAGTATCGACAGGGAAGGCAATCAGCCCCAGCATTTT. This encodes CASSIDREGNQPQHF.

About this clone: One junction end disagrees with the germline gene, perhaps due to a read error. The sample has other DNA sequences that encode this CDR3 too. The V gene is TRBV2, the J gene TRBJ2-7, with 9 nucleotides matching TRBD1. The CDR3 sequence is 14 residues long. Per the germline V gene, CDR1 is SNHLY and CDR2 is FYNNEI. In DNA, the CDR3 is TGCGCCAGCAGGGCCTACAGGGGGCCTTACGAGCAGTACTTC. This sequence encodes CASRAYRGPYEQYF.

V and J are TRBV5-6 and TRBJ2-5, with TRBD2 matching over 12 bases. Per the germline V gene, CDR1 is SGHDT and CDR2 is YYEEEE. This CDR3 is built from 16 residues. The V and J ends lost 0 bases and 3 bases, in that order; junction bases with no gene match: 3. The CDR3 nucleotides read TGTGCCAGCAGCTTGGGGCTAGCGGGGGGGAAAGAGACCCAGTACTTC. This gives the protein CASSLGLAGGKETQYF.

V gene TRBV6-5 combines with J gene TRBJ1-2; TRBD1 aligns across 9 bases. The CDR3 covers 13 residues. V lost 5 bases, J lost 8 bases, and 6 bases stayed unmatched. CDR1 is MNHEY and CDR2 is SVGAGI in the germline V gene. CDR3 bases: TGTGCCAGCAGTCAAGGACAGGGGAGGGGCTACACCTTC. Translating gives CASSQGQGRGYTF.

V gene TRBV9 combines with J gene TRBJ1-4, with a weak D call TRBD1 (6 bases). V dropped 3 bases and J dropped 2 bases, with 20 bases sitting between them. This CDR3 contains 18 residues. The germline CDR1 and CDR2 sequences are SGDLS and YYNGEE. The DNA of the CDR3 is TGTGCCAGCAGCGAGACTCCAATTGGGGGGCACACTAATGAAAAACTGTTTTTT. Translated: CASSETPIGGHTNEKLFF.

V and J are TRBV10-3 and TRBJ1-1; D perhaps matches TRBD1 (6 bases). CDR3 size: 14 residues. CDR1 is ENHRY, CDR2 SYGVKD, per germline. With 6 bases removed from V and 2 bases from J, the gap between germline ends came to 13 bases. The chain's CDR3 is CAISAGGRNTEAFF. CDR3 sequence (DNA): TGTGCCATCAGCGCCGGGGGGCGAAACACTGAAGCTTTCTTT.

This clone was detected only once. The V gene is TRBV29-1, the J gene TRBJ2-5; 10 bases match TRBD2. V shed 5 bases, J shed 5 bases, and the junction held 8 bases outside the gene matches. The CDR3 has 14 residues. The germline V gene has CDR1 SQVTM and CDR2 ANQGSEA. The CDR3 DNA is TGCAGCGTTATCTTAGCGGGGGGCGGTGAGACCCAGTACTTC. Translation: CSVILAGGGETQYF.

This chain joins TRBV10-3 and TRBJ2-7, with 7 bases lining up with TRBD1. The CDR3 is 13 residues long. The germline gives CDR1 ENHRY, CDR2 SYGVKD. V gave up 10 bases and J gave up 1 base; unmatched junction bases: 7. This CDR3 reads CATGAGGSYEQYF. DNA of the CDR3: TGTGCCACCGGGGCAGGGGGATCCTACGAGCAGTACTTC.

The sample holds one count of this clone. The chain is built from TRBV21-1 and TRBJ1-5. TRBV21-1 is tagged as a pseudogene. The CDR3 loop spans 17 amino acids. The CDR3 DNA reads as TGTGCCAGCAGCAAAGCGCAGGGGGGGACCAGCAATCAGCCCCAGCATTTT. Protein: CASSKAQGGTSNQPQHF.

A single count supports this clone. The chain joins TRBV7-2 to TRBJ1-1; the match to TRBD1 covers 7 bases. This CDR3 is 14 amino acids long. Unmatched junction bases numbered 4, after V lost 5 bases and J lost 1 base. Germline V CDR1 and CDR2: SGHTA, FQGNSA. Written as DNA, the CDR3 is TGTGCCAGCAGCCTAGGGACAGCGAACACTGAAGCTTTCTTT. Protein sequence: CASSLGTANTEAFF.

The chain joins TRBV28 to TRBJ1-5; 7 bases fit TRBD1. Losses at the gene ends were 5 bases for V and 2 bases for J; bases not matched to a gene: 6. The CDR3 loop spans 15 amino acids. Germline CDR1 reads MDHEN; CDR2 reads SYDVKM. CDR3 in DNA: TGTGCCAGCAGTGAGCAGGGGGAAGGCAATCAGCCCCAGCATTTT. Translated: CASSEQGEGNQPQHF.

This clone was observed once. The CDR3 spells CASSGFGGKSYGYTF. The CDR3 DNA reads TGTGCCAGCAGTGGTTTCGGGGGAAAAAGCTATGGCTACACCTTC. The chain links TRBV25-1 to TRBJ1-2, with a possible D match to TRBD1 (5 bases). CDR1 MGHDK and CDR2 SYGVNS come from the germline V gene. The CDR3 has 15 residues. V lost 4 bases, J lost 4 bases, and 16 bases lay in between.

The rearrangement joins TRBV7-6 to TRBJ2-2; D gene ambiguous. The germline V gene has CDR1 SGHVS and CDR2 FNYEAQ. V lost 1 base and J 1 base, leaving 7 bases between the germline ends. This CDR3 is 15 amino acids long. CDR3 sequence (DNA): TGTGCCAGCAGCTTAGAACAGCTGAACACCGGGGAGCTGTTTTTT. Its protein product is CASSLEQLNTGELFF.

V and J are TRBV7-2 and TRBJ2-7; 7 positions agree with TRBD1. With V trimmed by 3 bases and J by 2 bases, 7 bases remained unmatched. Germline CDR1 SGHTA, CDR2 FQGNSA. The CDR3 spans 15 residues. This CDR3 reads CASSFYRDSTYEQYF. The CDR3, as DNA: TGTGCCAGCAGCTTCTACCGGGACAGCACCTACGAGCAGTACTTC. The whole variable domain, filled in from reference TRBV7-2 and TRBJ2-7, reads GAGVSQSPSNKVTEKGKDVELRCDPISGHTALYWYRQSLGQGLEFLIYFQGNSAPDKSGLPSDRFSAERTGGSVSTLTIQRTQQEDSAVYLCASSFYRDSTYEQYFGPGTRLTVT.